The entry that follows covers one T cell receptor beta chain sequence. Its antigen is unknown. The entry originates in a study of chemoradiotherapy in HPV16-positive cancers. Over chemoradiotherapy, repertoires were sampled more than once. Assay used: immunoSEQ multiplex PCR; TCRdb lists only in-frame clones, some missing. The sample has around 11,000 clones; 90% to 95% are singletons. Study-wide findings and caveats: HPV-responsive T-cell expansion during chemoradiotherapy was linked to improved recurrence-free survival in HPV16-positive patients. Only a couple of HPV16-positive patients supplied the functional HPV-specificity definition.

This TCR was recovered from a human donor with HPV-associated anogenital cancer. The sequencing used blood, collected from a patient who underwent chemoradiotherapy.

CDR3 loop: CASRQSGSYQPQHF. The CDR3 DNA reads as TGTGCCAGCAGACAGAGCGGCAGCTATCAGCCCCAGCATTTT. The gene calls are TRBV2 and TRBJ1-5; no reliable D call. The CDR3 totals 14 residues. Deletions cut 6 bases from V and 5 bases from J, with 14 bases between. From germline, CDR1 is SNHLY and CDR2 FYNNEI. The full variable domain, with the rest looked up from reference TRBV2 and TRBJ1-5, is EPEVTQTPSHQVTQMGQEVILRCVPISNHLYFYWYRQILGQKVEFLVSFYNNEISEKSEIFDDQFSVERPDGSNFTLKIRSTKLEDSAMYFCASRQSGSYQPQHFGDGTRLSIL.